What follows are 4 T cell receptor beta chains derived from one specimen sequenced in a study of shared clonotypes between healthy human individuals. TCRdb's copy holds only in-frame clones and misses some; the assay was immunoSEQ multiplex PCR. The sample consists of 650,000 to 700,000 clones, around 90% of them appearing once. The sample comprised memory CD8+ T cells from PBMCs. Noted subset: CD45RO+ cells pooled with CCR7-negative TemRA cells. These receptors all come from a man aged 18-30 years in good health. Some clones in this sample may be carry-over from other donors' samples.

The chain carries TRBV7-3 and TRBJ2-7; D gene ambiguous. The CDR3 spans 13 residues. Germline CDR1 SGHTA, CDR2 FQGTGA. V lost 2 bases and J lost 5, with 10 bases in between. The CDR3 sequence: CASSLLKGHEQYF. CDR3 bases: TGTGCCAGCAGCTTATTGAAAGGTCACGAGCAGTACTTC. The full variable domain, its missing parts supplied by reference TRBV7-3 and TRBJ2-7, is GAGVSQTPSNKVTEKGKYVELRCDPISGHTALYWYRQSLGQGPEFLIYFQGTGAADDSGLPNDRFFAVRPEGSVSTLKIQRTERGDSAVYLCASSLLKGHEQYFGPGTRLTVT.

This clone is a singleton in its sample. This rearrangement joins TRBV7-3 to TRBJ2-7; D is possibly TRBD1 (5 bases). V was pared by 2 bases and J by 4 bases, with 15 bases between. The CDR3 loop spans 15 amino acids. Germline-derived CDR1 and CDR2 are SGHTA and FQGTGA. This CDR3 is CASSLGPGKGYEQYF. DNA for the CDR3: TGTGCCAGCAGCTTAGGGCCAGGGAAGGGATACGAGCAGTACTTC.

The chain couples TRBV7-9 to TRBJ2-3; D is unclear. V was trimmed by 6 bases and J by 2 bases, leaving 12 bases between them. Germline assignment: CDR1 SEHNR and CDR2 FQNEAQ (reference sequence). CDR3 length: 14 residues. CDR3 protein: CASRIIFSTDTQYF. The CDR3 DNA sequence: TGTGCCAGCAGGATCATTTTCTCCACAGATACGCAGTATTTT.

This chain uses TRBV7-6 with TRBJ2-7; 8 bases agree with TRBD1. The CDR3 length is 14 residues. Germline CDR1 SGHVS, CDR2 FNYEAQ. The V and J ends lost 3 bases and 4 bases, in that order; junction bases with no gene match: 5. CDR3 protein: CASSFQDRGYEQYF. CDR3 in DNA: TGTGCCAGCAGCTTTCAAGACAGGGGTTACGAGCAGTACTTC.